This T cell receptor (beta chain) originates from a study of beta chain features in type 1 diabetes. Study-wide background: Healthy donors resembled patients in age, gender and cell yields. Broader study findings: Sampled from patients, naive, central memory and Treg TCRB repertoires appeared more similar than those sampled from healthy donors. Type 1 diabetes patients showed a moderate but significant shortening of TCRB CDR3s in all four CD4+ subsets. For cells with high TCR expression, cDNA sequencing could yield over-representation.

Remarks on this clone: Antigen unknown.

Trimming took off 11 bases at V and 2 bases at J, with 10 bases between the two ends. Germline CDR1 SNHLY, CDR2 FYNNEI. CDR3 size: 11 residues. cDNA synthesis used the whole RNA isolate, giving expressed TCRB sequences. The protocol was immunoSEQ multiplex PCR, while the TCRdb copy is restricted to in-frame clones and leaves out a portion. Among over 20,000 clones listed, roughly half were seen once. The sample consisted of stem cell memory CD4+ T cells from blood. The chain couples TRBV2 to TRBJ2-7; D might be TRBD2 (6 bases). This sequence was found in a man in his thirties or forties with type 1 diabetes. The CDR3 coding sequence is TGTGCCGGGGGGATAGCCTACGAGCAGTACTTC. Translated, it gives CAGGIAYEQYF.